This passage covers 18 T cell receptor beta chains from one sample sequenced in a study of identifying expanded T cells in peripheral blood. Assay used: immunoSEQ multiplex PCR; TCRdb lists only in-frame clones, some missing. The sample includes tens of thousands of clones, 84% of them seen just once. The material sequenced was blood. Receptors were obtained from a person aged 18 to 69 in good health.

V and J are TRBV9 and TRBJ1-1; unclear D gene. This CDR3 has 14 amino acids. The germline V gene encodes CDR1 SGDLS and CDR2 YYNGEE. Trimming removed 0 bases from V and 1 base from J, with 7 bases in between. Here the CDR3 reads CASSVVSGNTEAFF. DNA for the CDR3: TGTGCCAGCAGCGTAGTATCGGGGAACACTGAAGCTTTCTTT.

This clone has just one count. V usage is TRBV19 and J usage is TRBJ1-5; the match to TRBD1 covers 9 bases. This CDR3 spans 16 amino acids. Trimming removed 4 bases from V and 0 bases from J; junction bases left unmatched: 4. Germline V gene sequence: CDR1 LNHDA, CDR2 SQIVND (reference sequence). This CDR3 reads CASSTPGQGSNQPQHF. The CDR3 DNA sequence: TGTGCCAGTAGTACCCCGGGACAGGGTAGCAATCAGCCCCAGCATTTT.

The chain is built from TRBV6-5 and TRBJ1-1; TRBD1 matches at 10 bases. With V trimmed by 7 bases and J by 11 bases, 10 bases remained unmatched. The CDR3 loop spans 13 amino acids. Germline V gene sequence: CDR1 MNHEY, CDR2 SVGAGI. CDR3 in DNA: TGTGCCAGCACCCCAGGGACAGGGGTTAGGGCTTTCTTT. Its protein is CASTPGTGVRAFF.

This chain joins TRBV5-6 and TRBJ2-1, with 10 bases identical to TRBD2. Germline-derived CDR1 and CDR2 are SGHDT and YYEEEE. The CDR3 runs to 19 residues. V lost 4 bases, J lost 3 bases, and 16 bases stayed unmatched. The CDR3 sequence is CASSPASGRARDRYNEQFF. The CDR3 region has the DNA TGTGCCAGCAGCCCCGCCAGCGGGAGGGCCAGGGACCGCTACAATGAGCAGTTCTTC.

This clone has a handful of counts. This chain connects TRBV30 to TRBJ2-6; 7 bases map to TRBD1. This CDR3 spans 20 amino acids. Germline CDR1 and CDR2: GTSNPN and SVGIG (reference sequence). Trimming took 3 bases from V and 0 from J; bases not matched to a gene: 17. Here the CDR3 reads CAWSRFTGDILHSGANVLTF. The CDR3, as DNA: TGTGCCTGGAGCCGCTTTACAGGGGACATACTCCACTCTGGGGCCAACGTCCTGACTTTC.

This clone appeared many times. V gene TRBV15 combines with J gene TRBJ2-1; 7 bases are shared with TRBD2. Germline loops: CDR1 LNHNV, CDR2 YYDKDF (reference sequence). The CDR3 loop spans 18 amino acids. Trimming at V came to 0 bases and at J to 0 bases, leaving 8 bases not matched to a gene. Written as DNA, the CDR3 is TGTGCCACCAGCAGAGATATCCCCGGCGGGAGCTCCTACAATGAGCAGTTCTTC. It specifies CATSRDIPGGSSYNEQFF.

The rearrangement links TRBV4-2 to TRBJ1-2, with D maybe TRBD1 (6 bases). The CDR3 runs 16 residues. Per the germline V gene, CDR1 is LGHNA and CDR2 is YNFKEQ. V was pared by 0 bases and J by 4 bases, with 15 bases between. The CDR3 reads CASSQDLPGAGYGYTF. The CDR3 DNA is TGTGCCAGCAGCCAAGATCTCCCGGGGGCAGGCTATGGCTACACCTTC.

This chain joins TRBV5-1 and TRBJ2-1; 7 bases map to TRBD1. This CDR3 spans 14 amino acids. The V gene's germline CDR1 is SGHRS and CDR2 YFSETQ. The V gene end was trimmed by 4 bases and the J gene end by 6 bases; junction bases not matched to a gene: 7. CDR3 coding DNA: TGCGCCAGCAGCCCCGACCGACAGGGCAATGAGCAGTTCTTC. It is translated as CASSPDRQGNEQFF.

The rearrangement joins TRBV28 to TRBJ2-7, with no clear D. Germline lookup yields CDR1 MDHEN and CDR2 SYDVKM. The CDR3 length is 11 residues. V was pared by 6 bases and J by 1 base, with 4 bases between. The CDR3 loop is CASRDSYEQYF. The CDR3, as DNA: TGTGCCAGCAGGGATTCCTACGAGCAGTACTTC.

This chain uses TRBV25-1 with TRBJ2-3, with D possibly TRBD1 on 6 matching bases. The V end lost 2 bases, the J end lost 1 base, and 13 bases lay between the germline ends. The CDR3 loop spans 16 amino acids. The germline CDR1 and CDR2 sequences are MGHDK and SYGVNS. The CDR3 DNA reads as TGTGCCAGCAGTGAACAGGGGCACCACCGCACAGATACGCAGTATTTT. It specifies CASSEQGHHRTDTQYF.

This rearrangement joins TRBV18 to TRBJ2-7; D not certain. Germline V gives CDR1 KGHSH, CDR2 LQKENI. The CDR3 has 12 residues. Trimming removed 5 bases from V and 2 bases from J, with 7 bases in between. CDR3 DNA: TGTGCCAGCTCAGCAGACCCCTACGAGCAGTACTTC. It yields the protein CASSADPYEQYF.

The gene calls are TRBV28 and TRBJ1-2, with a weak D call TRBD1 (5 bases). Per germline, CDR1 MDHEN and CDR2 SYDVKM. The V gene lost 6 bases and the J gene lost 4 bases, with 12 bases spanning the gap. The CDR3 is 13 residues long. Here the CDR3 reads CASSPGPFYGYTF. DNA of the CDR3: TGTGCCAGCAGCCCGGGACCGTTCTATGGCTACACCTTC.

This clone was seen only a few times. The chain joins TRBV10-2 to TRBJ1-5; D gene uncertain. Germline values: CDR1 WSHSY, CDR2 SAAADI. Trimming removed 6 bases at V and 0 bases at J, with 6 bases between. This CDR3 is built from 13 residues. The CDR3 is CASRENSNQPQHF. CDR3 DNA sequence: TGCGCCAGCAGGGAGAATAGCAATCAGCCCCAGCATTTT.

CDR3 nucleotides: TGTGCCAGCAGCTTAGGACAGCCTAACTATGGCTACACCTTC. It codes for CASSLGQPNYGYTF. V gene TRBV11-2 combines with J gene TRBJ1-2, with D perhaps TRBD1 (5 bases). V lost 1 base to trimming and J lost 0 bases, with 6 bases between them. Germline CDR1 reads SGHAT; CDR2 reads FQNNGV. This CDR3 has 14 amino acids.

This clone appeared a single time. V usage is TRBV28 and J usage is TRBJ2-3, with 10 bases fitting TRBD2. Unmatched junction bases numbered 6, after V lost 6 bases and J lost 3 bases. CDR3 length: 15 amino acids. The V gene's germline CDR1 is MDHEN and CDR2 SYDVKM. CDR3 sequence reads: CASSPGLAETDTQYF. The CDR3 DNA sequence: TGTGCCAGCAGCCCCGGACTAGCGGAAACAGATACGCAGTATTTT.

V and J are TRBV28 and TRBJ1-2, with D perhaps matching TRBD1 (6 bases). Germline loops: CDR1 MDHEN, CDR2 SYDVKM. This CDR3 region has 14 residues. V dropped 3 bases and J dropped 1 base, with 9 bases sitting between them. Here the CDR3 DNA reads TGTGCCAGCAGTTTTGGACAGATTAACTATGGCTACACCTTC. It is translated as CASSFGQINYGYTF.

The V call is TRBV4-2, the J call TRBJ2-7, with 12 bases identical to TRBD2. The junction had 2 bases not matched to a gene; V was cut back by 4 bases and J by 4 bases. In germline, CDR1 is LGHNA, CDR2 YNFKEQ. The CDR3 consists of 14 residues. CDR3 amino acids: CASSLGLAGYEQYF. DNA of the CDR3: TGTGCCAGCAGCCTTGGACTAGCGGGATACGAGCAGTACTTC.

The CDR3 region is CASSGRDTPYEQYF. The DNA of the CDR3 is TGTGCCAGCAGCGGCCGGGACACCCCTTACGAGCAGTACTTC. The chain employs TRBV7-8 and TRBJ2-7; possibly TRBD1 for D (6 bases). The CDR3 extends over 14 amino acids. Trimming removed 5 bases from V and 4 bases from J, with 15 bases in between. In germline, CDR1 is SGHVS, CDR2 FQNEAQ. The whole variable domain, filled in from reference TRBV7-8 and TRBJ2-7, reads GAGVSQSPRYKVAKRGQDVALRCDPISGHVSLFWYQQALGQGPEFLTYFQNEAQLDKSGLPSDRFFAERPEGSVSTLKIQRTQQEDSAVYLCASSGRDTPYEQYFGPGTRLTVT.